The present T cell receptor (beta chain) was sequenced within a study of blood T cell repertoires in COVID-19 (dated by TCRdb to 2019 to 2021). As for the study more broadly: Samples covering the acute and convalescent phases of COVID-19 were provided by collaborators in the United States, Italy and Spain. The prospective study material was composed of cDNA or gDNA derived from T cells, B-cell-depleted T cells, or PBMCs. The dataset comprised deeply sampled blood TCRbeta repertoires from subjects exposed to, actively infected with, or recovered from COVID-19. The repertoires were released in a freely available public database meant as a resource for research on the immune response to SARS-CoV-2. The samples were drawn from two sources: the first 160 participants of the ongoing ImmuneRACE study, and some 1,300 subjects contributed by 6 global collaborators. Nearly every sample came with metadata listing a de-identified subject ID, COVID-19 status, age in years and sex. Where available, HLA class I and class II types were taken from metadata supplied by the sample provider and were not determined by assay-based typing.

On this clone itself: Its cognate antigen has yet to be identified. Nothing much larger sits one base from this clone, and base qualities are not available.

The germline V gene provides CDR1 MNHEY and CDR2 SVGAGI. Its CDR3 holds 15 amino acids, cysteine through phenylalanine. Just CDR3 DNA is preserved here, 45 bases in frame from base 1. V and J are truncated by 6 bases and 7 bases respectively, leaving an intervening sequence of 16 bases. Enrolling through a virtual design, the prospective study's participants ranged in age from roughly 18 to 89 years and lived across more than 20 United States geographic areas. In the prospective study, participants were assigned to cohorts based on the clinical history participants reported in a screening survey and a study questionnaire. In the prospective study, whole blood, serum and a nasopharyngeal or oropharyngeal swab were collected from each participant by mobile phlebotomists. Additional blood draws and questionnaires over an approximately 2-month period could optionally be provided by prospective study participants. Before DNA extraction, blood samples from the prospective study were shipped at room temperature or frozen.

Broad study findings and their caveats: Clinical and demographic metadata were provided uncurated, with the amount varying by source and participant.

The immunoSEQ Assay, a bias-controlled multiplex PCR, was used to amplify TCRbeta CDR3 regions from genomic DNA. Processing in the source paper ran as follows. Within the assay, amplification of reference gene primers was used to estimate how many nucleated cells each sample contained. Sequence reads were collapsed and filtered to measure the absolute abundance of every unique TCRbeta CDR3 rearrangement. For each sample, productive Simpson clonality was calculated as the square root of Simpson's diversity index across productive rearrangements. The source is immuneACCESS, and TCRdb retained only in-frame sequences with V and J called. Part of the clones is not carried over; for the studies checked, unresolved V genes explain less than half of this, and the remainder is unexplained. From that table come the V and J calls and clone size; the DNA was used to work out D and trimming. The sample profile shows a few hundred thousand clones; roughly four fifths of them were found once. The ten largest clones represent approximately 1.3% of the sample.

The sequence came from a woman in her 40s with acute COVID-19. Material for sequencing was PBMCs or T cells enriched from blood (not recorded which). The receptor chain draws on TRBV6-5 and TRBJ1-6, with TRBD1 tentatively as D gene (6 bases match). For the CDR3, the sequence is CASRGPRGGNSPLHF. The nucleotides are TGTGCCAGCAGAGGTCCCAGGGGTGGAAATTCACCCCTCCACTTT.